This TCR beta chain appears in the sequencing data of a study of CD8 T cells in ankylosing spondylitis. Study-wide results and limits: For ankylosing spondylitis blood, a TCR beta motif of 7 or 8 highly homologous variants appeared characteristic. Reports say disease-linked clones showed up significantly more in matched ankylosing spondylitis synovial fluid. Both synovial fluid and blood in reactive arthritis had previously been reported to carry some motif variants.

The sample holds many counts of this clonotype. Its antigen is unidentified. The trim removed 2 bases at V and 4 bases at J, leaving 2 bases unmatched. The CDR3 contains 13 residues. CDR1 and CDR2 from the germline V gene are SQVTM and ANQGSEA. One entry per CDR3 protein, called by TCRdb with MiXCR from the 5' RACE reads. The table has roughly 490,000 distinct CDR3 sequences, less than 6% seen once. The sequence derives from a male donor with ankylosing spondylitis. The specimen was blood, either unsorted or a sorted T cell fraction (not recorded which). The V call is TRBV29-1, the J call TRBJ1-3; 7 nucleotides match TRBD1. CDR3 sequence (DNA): TGCAGCGTTGAAAGGGGACAGGGAAACACCATATATTTT. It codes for CSVERGQGNTIYF.